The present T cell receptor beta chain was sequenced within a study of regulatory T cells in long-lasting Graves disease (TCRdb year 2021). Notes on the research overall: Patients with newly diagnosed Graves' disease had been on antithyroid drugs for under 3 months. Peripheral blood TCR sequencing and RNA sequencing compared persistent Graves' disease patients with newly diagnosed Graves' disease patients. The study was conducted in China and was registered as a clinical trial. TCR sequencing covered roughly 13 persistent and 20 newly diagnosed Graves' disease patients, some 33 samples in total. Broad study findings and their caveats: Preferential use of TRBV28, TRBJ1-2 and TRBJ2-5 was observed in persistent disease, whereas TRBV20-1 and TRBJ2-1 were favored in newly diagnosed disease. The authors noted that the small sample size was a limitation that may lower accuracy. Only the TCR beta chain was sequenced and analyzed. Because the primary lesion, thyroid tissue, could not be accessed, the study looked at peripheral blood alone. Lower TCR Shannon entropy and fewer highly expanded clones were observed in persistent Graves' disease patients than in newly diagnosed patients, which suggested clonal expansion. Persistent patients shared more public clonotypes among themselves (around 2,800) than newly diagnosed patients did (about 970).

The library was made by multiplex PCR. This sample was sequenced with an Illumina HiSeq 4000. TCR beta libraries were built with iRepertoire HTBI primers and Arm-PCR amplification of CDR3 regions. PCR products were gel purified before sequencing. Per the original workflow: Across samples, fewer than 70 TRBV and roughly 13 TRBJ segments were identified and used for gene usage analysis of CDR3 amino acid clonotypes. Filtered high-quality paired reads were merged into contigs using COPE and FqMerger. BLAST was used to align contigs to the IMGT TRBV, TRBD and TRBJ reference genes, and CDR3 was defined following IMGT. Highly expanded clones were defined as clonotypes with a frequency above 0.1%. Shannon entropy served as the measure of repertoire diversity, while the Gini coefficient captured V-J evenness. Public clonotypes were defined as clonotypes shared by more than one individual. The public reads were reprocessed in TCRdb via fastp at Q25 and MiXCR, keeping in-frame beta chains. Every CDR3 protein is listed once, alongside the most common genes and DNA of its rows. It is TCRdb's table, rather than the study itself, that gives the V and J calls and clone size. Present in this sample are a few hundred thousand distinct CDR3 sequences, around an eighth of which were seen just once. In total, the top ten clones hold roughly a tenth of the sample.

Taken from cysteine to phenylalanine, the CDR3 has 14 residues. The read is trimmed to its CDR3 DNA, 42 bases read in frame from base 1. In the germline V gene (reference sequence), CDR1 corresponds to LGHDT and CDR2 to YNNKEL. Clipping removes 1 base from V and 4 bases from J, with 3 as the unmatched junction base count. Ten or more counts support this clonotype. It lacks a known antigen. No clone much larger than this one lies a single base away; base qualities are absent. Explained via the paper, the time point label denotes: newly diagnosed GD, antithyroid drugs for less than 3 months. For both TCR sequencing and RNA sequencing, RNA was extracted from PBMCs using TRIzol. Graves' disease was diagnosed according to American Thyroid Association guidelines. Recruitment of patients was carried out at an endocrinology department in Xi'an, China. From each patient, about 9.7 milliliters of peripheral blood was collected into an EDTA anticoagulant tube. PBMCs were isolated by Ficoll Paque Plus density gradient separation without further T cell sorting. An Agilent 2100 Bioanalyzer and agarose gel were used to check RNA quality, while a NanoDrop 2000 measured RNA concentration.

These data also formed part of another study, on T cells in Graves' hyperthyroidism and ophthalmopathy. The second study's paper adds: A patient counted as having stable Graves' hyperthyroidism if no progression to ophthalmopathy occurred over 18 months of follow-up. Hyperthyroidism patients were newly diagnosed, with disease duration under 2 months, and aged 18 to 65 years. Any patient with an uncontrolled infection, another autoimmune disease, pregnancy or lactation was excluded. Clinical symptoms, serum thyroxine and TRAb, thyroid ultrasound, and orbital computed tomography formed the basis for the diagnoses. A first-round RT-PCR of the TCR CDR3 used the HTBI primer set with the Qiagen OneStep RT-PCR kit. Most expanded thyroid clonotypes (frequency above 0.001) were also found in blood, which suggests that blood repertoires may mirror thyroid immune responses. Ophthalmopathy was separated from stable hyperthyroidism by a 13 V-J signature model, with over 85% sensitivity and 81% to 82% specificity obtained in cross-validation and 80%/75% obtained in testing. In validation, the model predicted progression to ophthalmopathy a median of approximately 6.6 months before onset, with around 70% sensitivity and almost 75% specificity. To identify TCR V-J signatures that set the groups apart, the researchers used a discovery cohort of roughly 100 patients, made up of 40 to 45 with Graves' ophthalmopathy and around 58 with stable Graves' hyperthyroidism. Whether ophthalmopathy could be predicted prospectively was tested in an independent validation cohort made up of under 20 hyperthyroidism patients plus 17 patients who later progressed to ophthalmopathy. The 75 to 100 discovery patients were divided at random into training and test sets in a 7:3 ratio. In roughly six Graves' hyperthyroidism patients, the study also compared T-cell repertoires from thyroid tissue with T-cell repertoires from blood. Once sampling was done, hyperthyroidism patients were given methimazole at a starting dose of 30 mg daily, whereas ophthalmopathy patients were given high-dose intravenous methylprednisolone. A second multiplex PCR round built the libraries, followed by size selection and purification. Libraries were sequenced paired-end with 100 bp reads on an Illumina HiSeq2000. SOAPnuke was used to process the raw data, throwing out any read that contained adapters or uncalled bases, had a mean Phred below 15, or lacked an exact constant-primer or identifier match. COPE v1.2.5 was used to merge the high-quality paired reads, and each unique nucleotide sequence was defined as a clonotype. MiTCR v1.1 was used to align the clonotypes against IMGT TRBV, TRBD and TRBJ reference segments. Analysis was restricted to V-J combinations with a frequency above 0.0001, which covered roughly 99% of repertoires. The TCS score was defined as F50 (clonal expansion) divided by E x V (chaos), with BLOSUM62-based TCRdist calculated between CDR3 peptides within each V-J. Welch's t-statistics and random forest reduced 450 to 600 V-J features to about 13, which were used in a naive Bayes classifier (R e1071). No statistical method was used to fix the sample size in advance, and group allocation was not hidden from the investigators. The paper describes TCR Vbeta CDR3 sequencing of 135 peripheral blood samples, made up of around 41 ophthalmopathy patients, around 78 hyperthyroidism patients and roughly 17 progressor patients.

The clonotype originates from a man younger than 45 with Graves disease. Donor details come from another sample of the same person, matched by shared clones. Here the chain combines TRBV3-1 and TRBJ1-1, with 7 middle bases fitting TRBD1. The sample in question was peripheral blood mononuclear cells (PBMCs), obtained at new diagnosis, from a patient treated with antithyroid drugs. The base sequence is TGTGCCAGCAGCCAAGGACAGGGCCGCACTGAAGCTTTCTTT. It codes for CASSQGQGRTEAFF.